Shown below are 25 T cell receptor beta chains from a single sample sequenced in a study of OX40 agonist ivuxolimab in advanced cancers. Sequencing used immunoSEQ multiplex PCR; TCRdb keeps in-frame clones, though not all of them. The sample comprises about 29,000 clones, around 90% of which are singletons, and over 8% rests with the top ten. The sequenced sample was CD4+ or CD8+ T cells sorted from blood, obtained in a trial of the OX40 agonist ivuxolimab. Receptors originate from an adult with an advanced solid tumor such as melanoma, head and neck, liver or kidney cancer.

A single count supports this clone. The J gene is TRBJ2-7, the V gene TRBV7-9; 8 nucleotides align to TRBD2. The V gene's germline CDR1 is SEHNR and CDR2 FQNEAQ (reference sequence). V shed 7 bases, J shed 3 bases, and the junction held 11 bases outside the gene matches. The CDR3 length is 15 residues. CDR3 sequence reads: CASTYSGMVNYEQYF. CDR3 coding DNA: TGTGCCAGCACCTATAGCGGGATGGTTAACTACGAGCAGTACTTC.

The chain joins TRBV7-3 to TRBJ2-1; D is undetermined. CDR1 and CDR2 (germline): SGHTA, FQGTGA. Deletions cut 5 bases from V and 0 bases from J, with 11 bases between. The CDR3 contains 15 residues. The CDR3 nucleotides read TGTGCCAGCAGCCAAACATCATCCTCCTACAATGAGCAGTTCTTC. This codes for CASSQTSSSYNEQFF.

The chain carries TRBV9 and TRBJ1-2, with 7 bases identical to TRBD1. V lost 4 bases to trimming and J lost 0 bases; unmatched junction nucleotides: 6. The CDR3 covers 15 residues. Germline CDR1 is SGDLS and CDR2 is YYNGEE. As DNA, the CDR3 is TGTGCCAGCAGCCCAAGCGGGACAGCTAACTATGGCTACACCTTC. As protein: CASSPSGTANYGYTF. Supplemented by reference TRBV9 and TRBJ1-2, the full variable domain reads DSGVTQTPKHLITATGQRVTLRCSPRSGDLSVYWYQQSLDQGLQFLIQYYNGEERAKGNILERFSAQQFPDLHSELNLSSLELGDSALYFCASSPSGTANYGYTFGSGTRLTVV.

The rearrangement links TRBV13 to TRBJ1-6, with TRBD1 as a possible D gene (5 bases). Germline V lookup: CDR1 PRHDT, CDR2 FYEKMQ (reference sequence). The V end was cut by 3 bases, the J end by 7 bases, with 7 bases between. This CDR3 has 13 residues. The CDR3 spells CASSFQGNSPLHF. CDR3 sequence (DNA): TGTGCCAGCAGCTTTCAGGGAAATTCACCCCTCCACTTT.

The chain combines TRBV6-6 with TRBJ1-2, with TRBD1 identical over 9 bases. J gave up 6 bases and V 1 base, and 9 bases lay outside the gene matches. Germline CDR1 and CDR2: MNHNY and SVGAGI (reference sequence). The CDR3 contains 16 residues. CDR3 nucleotide sequence: TGTGCCAGCAGTTACTACAACAGGGGGCGGGAAGATGGCTACACCTTC. Translation: CASSYYNRGREDGYTF.

The chain couples TRBV27 to TRBJ2-7; no firm D call. V lost 0 bases, J lost 13 bases, and 19 bases lay in between. The germline V gene encodes CDR1 MNHEY and CDR2 SMNVEV (reference sequence). CDR3 length equals 14 residues. The CDR3 DNA is TGTGCCAGCAGTTTATCGCCCCCGTGGCAGTCTTTCTACTTC. Translation: CASSLSPPWQSFYF.

The V gene is TRBV11-1, the J gene TRBJ2-6, with 8 positions matching TRBD2. V dropped 5 bases and J dropped 10; count of bases not matched to a gene: 4. The CDR3 is 13 amino acids. Per the germline V gene, CDR1 is SGHAT and CDR2 is FQDESV (reference sequence). The CDR3 DNA sequence: TGTGCCAGCAGCCCACGGGGGGGTAACGTCCTGACTTTC. This codes for CASSPRGGNVLTF.

A single count supports this clone. The genes are TRBV2 and TRBJ2-3, with D possibly being TRBD2 (6 bases). With 1 base removed from V and 4 bases from J, the gap between germline ends came to 15 bases. CDR1 and CDR2 from the germline V gene are SNHLY and FYNNEI. The CDR3 loop spans 16 amino acids. CDR3 residues: CASSEGIGAGADTQYF. CDR3 DNA: TGTGCCAGCAGTGAAGGGATTGGAGCGGGCGCAGATACGCAGTATTTT.

This clone has just one count. The V call is TRBV7-3, the J call TRBJ1-1; no clear D. Germline CDR1 SGHTA, CDR2 FQGTGA. The CDR3 has 12 amino acids. Trimming left V 3 bases short and J 8 bases short, with 10 bases between. CDR3 residues: CASSFGVAEAFF. The CDR3 nucleotides read TGTGCCAGCAGCTTCGGTGTAGCCGAAGCTTTCTTT.

CDR3 in DNA: TGTGCCAGCAGCACCGCTAGCGGGGGCACAGATACGCAGTATTTT. Its translation: CASSTASGGTDTQYF. This sequence joins TRBV5-6 and TRBJ2-3; the match to TRBD2 covers 9 bases. This CDR3 region has 15 residues. From germline, CDR1 is SGHDT and CDR2 YYEEEE. Trimming cost V 4 bases and J 1 base; bases outside gene matches: 4.

This rearrangement joins TRBV29-1 to TRBJ1-1; tentative D call: TRBD1 (6 bases). The length of the CDR3 is 11 residues. Germline assignment: CDR1 SQVTM and CDR2 ANQGSEA. V dropped 6 bases and J dropped 8 bases, with 13 bases sitting between them. The CDR3 is CSVVNGGEAFF. The CDR3 DNA reads TGCAGCGTCGTAAACGGGGGCGAAGCTTTCTTT.

This clone was recorded once. The chain links TRBV11-3 to TRBJ2-5; 8 bases agree with TRBD1. The CDR3 totals 16 residues. The germline gives CDR1 SGHNT, CDR2 YENEEA. Trimming took 1 base from V and 1 from J; bases not matched to a gene: 5. DNA for the CDR3: TGTGCCAGCAGCTTAGGGATCGGGACAGGCCAAGAGACCCAGTACTTC. It encodes CASSLGIGTGQETQYF.

The chain recombines TRBV7-9 with TRBJ2-7; 8 bases are a match to TRBD1. CDR1 is SEHNR and CDR2 is FQNEAQ in the germline V gene (reference sequence). This CDR3 has 14 amino acids. V trimming: 4 bases; J trimming: 2 bases; junction bases outside the gene matches: 4. In nucleotides, the CDR3 is TGTGCCAGCAGCTCACAGGGGGATCCCTACGAGCAGTACTTC. Its protein product is CASSSQGDPYEQYF.

This chain joins TRBV5-1 and TRBJ2-7, with unresolved D. The V end was cut by 4 bases, the J end by 1 base, with 15 bases between. This CDR3 is built from 15 residues. Looked up from germline, CDR1 is SGHRS and CDR2 is YFSETQ. CDR3 DNA: TGCGCCAGCAGCGGAGACCCGCCTAGGTCCTACGAGCAGTACTTC. Its translation is CASSGDPPRSYEQYF.

This chain joins TRBV10-3 and TRBJ1-1; TRBD1 might be the D (5 bases). Trimming left V 7 bases short and J 1 base short, with 10 bases between. There are 13 residues in the CDR3. Per germline, CDR1 ENHRY and CDR2 SYGVKD. CDR3 bases: TGTGCCATCACGGGGGGTGGGAACACTGAAGCTTTCTTT. It specifies CAITGGGNTEAFF.

This chain connects TRBV7-9 to TRBJ1-5; D not resolved. CDR1 is SEHNR, CDR2 FQNEAQ, per germline (reference sequence). V lost 1 base, J lost 4 bases, and 5 bases lay in between. CDR3 length equals 13 residues. CDR3: CASSLGPNQPQHF. CDR3 coding DNA: TGTGCCAGCAGCTTAGGACCGAATCAGCCCCAGCATTTT.

The genes are TRBV29-1 and TRBJ2-1; TRBD2 matches at 13 bases. Germline values: CDR1 SQVTM, CDR2 ANQGSEA. CDR3 length: 17 residues. V was clipped by 0 bases and J by 5 bases; unmatched bases: 7. CDR3 in amino acids: CSVEDELAGGIDNEQFF. The CDR3 nucleotides read TGCAGCGTTGAAGACGAACTAGCGGGAGGGATTGACAATGAGCAGTTCTTC.

The gene calls are TRBV9 and TRBJ1-1; D remains unclear. Per germline, CDR1 SGDLS and CDR2 YYNGEE. Trimming cost V 0 bases and J 4 bases, with 10 bases left between them. The CDR3 contains 14 residues. The CDR3 nucleotides are TGTGCCAGCAGCGTAGCGGGTTTCGGCACTGAAGCTTTCTTT. Translating gives CASSVAGFGTEAFF.

The rearrangement joins TRBV9 to TRBJ2-7; 9 nucleotides match TRBD1. Germline V gene data show CDR1 as SGDLS and CDR2 as YYNGEE. The CDR3 consists of 14 residues. J gave up 0 bases and V 4 bases, and 2 bases lay outside the gene matches. This CDR3 reads CASSSTGGSYEQYF. CDR3 DNA sequence: TGTGCCAGCAGCTCGACAGGGGGCTCCTACGAGCAGTACTTC.

V usage is TRBV4-1 and J usage is TRBJ2-1, with TRBD1 matching over 11 bases. The CDR3 runs to 17 residues. Trimming removed 2 bases from V and 10 bases from J; junction bases left unmatched: 13. Germline CDR1 reads MGHRA; CDR2 reads YSYEKL. CDR3 coding DNA: TGCGCCAGCAGCCAACCCAGGACAGGGGGCAGGGGGCCCGAGCAGTTCTTC. Encoded protein: CASSQPRTGGRGPEQFF.

The CDR3 region has the DNA TGTGCCAGCAGCTTAGGGGCCTTCAATGAGCAGTTCTTC. Translating gives CASSLGAFNEQFF. The genes are TRBV7-9 and TRBJ2-1; no clear D. The germline V gene encodes CDR1 SEHNR and CDR2 FQNEAQ (reference sequence). The length of the CDR3 is 13 residues. V lost 1 base and J lost 6, with 7 bases in between. Full variable domain (outside the CDR3, taken from reference TRBV7-9 and TRBJ2-1): DTGVSQNPRHKITKRGQNVTFRCDPISEHNRLYWYRQTLGQGPEFLTYFQNEAQLEKSRLLSDRFSAERPKGSFSTLEIQRTEQGDSAMYLCASSLGAFNEQFFGPGTRLTVL.

In its sample, this clone was seen once. Here the CDR3 reads CASSFGQSYEQYF. In DNA, the CDR3 is TGTGCCAGCAGTTTCGGACAGTCCTACGAGCAGTACTTC. The chain carries TRBV6-5 and TRBJ2-7, with D possibly TRBD1 on 6 matching bases. The V end was cut by 4 bases, the J end by 1 base, with 8 bases between. Germline values: CDR1 MNHEY, CDR2 SVGAGI. The CDR3 has 13 amino acids.

The chain links TRBV6-1 to TRBJ2-4, with D maybe TRBD1 (6 bases). V lost 9 bases and J lost 3, with 15 bases in between. In germline, CDR1 is MNHNS, CDR2 SASEGT. The CDR3 length is 14 residues. The CDR3 reads CASTGDRLKNIQYF. The CDR3 DNA reads as TGTGCCAGTACCGGAGACAGGCTCAAAAACATTCAGTACTTC.

This clone appeared a single time. The V call is TRBV5-1, the J call TRBJ1-3, with D unclear. Per germline, CDR1 SGHRS and CDR2 YFSETQ. Between the trimmed V and J ends, which lost 2 bases and 0 bases, there was a span of 3 bases. This CDR3 contains 13 residues. CDR3 sequence (DNA): TGCGCCAGCAGCTTCGGCTCTGGAAACACCATATATTTT. Protein product: CASSFGSGNTIYF.

This clone was recorded only once. This chain joins TRBV18 and TRBJ1-1; no reliable D call. From germline, CDR1 is KGHSH and CDR2 LQKENI. The CDR3 runs to 15 residues. V shed 0 bases and J shed 5 bases, with 13 bases lying between them. The CDR3 protein is CASSPPASRGTEAFF. CDR3 nucleotides: TGTGCCAGCTCACCACCGGCGTCGCGAGGAACTGAAGCTTTCTTT.